What follows are 19 T cell receptor beta chains derived from one specimen sequenced in a study of blood T cell repertoires in COVID-19. Produced via immunoSEQ multiplex PCR; TCRdb's table is partial and in-frame only. This sample yields around 200,000 clones, of which over 75% are seen a single time; about 2% belongs to the top ten. Material for sequencing was peripheral blood. The receptors here all came from a middle-aged man with active or convalescent COVID-19.

The chain has TRBV12-3 or TRBV12-4 and TRBJ1-2; 8 nucleotides align to TRBD1. V gave up 4 bases and J gave up 7 bases; unmatched junction bases: 5. This CDR3 is 13 amino acids long. The CDR3 region is CASSYIQGVGYTF. CDR3 coding DNA: TGTGCCAGCAGTTATATACAGGGGGTTGGCTACACCTTC.

The chain combines TRBV6-5 with TRBJ1-2; a weak D match, TRBD1 (6 bases). Between the trimmed V and J ends, which lost 6 bases and 8 bases, there was a span of 19 bases. Looked up from germline, CDR1 is MNHEY and CDR2 is SVGAGI. The CDR3 has 14 residues. In DNA form, the CDR3 reads TGTGCCAGCAGCCCGACATCACAGGGCCAAGGCTACACCTTC. Translating it yields CASSPTSQGQGYTF.

V is TRBV5-5 and J is TRBJ1-3, with D hard to call. This CDR3 has 15 residues. V lost 2 bases and J lost 0, with 9 bases in between. Per germline, CDR1 SGHKS and CDR2 YYEKEE (reference sequence). DNA for the CDR3: TGTGCCAGCAGCTTCTCGGTGAGCTCTGGAAACACCATATATTTT. Translated: CASSFSVSSGNTIYF. Supplemented by reference TRBV5-5 and TRBJ1-3, the full variable domain reads DAGVTQSPTHLIKTRGQQVTLRCSPISGHKSVSWYQQVLGQGPQFIFQYYEKEERGRGNFPDRFSARQFPNYSSELNVNALLLGDSALYLCASSFSVSSGNTIYFGEGSWLTVV.

There are a few counts of this clone. The CDR3, as DNA: TGTGCCAGCAGTTCCACCGGGACAGTTTACTCTTACTATGGCTACACCTTC. Its protein is CASSSTGTVYSYYGYTF. This chain connects TRBV28 to TRBJ1-2, with 7 bases lining up with TRBD1. Looked up from germline, CDR1 is MDHEN and CDR2 is SYDVKM. The CDR3 length is 17 residues. V shed 4 bases and J 3 bases; nucleotides not matched to a gene: 14.

V is TRBV10-2 and J is TRBJ1-5, with D unclear. Deletions cut 3 bases from V and 1 base from J, with 10 bases between. Germline CDR1 and CDR2: WSHSY and SAAADI. This CDR3 region has 15 residues. The CDR3 sequence: CASSDTGGSNQPQHF. For the CDR3, the DNA is TGCGCCAGCAGTGATACGGGCGGGAGCAATCAGCCCCAGCATTTT.

Only one count was recorded for this clone. The chain is built from TRBV19 and TRBJ1-2, with 12 bases matching TRBD1. The germline V gene encodes CDR1 LNHDA and CDR2 SQIVND (reference sequence). Losses at the gene ends were 9 bases for V and 8 bases for J; bases not matched to a gene: 10. The CDR3 sequence is 14 residues long. CDR3 protein: CASSEGQGAGGYTF. As DNA, the CDR3 is TGTGCCAGCTCCGAGGGACAGGGGGCCGGCGGCTACACCTTC. Supplemented by reference TRBV19 and TRBJ1-2, the full variable domain reads DGGITQSPKYLFRKEGQNVTLSCEQNLNHDAMYWYRQDPGQGLRLIYYSQIVNDFQKGDIAEGYSVSREKKESFPLTVTSAQKNPTAFYLCASSEGQGAGGYTFGSGTRLTVV.

The chain recombines TRBV6-1 with TRBJ1-1; D might be TRBD1 (5 bases). CDR1 and CDR2 (germline): MNHNS, SASEGT. Trimming took off 5 bases at V and 0 bases at J, with 7 bases between the two ends. The CDR3 runs 13 residues. CDR3 bases: TGTGCCAGCAGTTTGACAGTGAACACTGAAGCTTTCTTT. It yields the protein CASSLTVNTEAFF.

The chain employs TRBV6-2 or TRBV6-3 and TRBJ2-1; 14 bases agree with TRBD2. The CDR3 has 20 amino acids. In germline, CDR1 is MNHEY, CDR2 SVGEGT. V lost 2 bases, J lost 0 bases, and 9 bases stayed unmatched. CDR3 amino acids: CASSYQKGLAGASSYNEQFF. CDR3 in DNA: TGTGCCAGCAGTTACCAAAAGGGACTAGCGGGGGCGAGCTCCTACAATGAGCAGTTCTTC.

The chain joins TRBV28 to TRBJ1-6; 11 bases match TRBD1. Losses at the gene ends were 6 bases for V and 6 bases for J; bases not matched to a gene: 4. The CDR3 has 15 residues. Germline lookup yields CDR1 MDHEN and CDR2 SYDVKM. CDR3 nucleotide sequence: TGTGCCAGCAGGGGACAGGGGGTTTCTAATTCACCCCTCCACTTT. It is translated as CASRGQGVSNSPLHF.

The chain uses TRBV27 and TRBJ2-3; no clear D gene. CDR1 and CDR2 (germline): MNHEY, SMNVEV (reference sequence). V gave up 2 bases and J gave up 1 base, with 4 bases separating them. The length of the CDR3 is 13 residues. CDR3 protein: CASSLGGTDTQYF. The DNA of the CDR3 is TGTGCCAGCAGTTTAGGAGGCACAGATACGCAGTATTTT.

The chain joins TRBV7-9 to TRBJ2-2, with D possibly TRBD2 on 5 matching bases. Germline V lookup: CDR1 SEHNR, CDR2 FQNEAQ (reference sequence). The V and J ends lost 5 bases and 2 bases respectively, with 12 bases between them. The length of the CDR3 is 15 residues. CDR3: CASSPTSTNTGELFF. As DNA, the CDR3 is TGTGCCAGCAGCCCCACTAGTACCAACACCGGGGAGCTGTTTTTT.

The chain has TRBV19 and TRBJ1-3, with a possible D match to TRBD1 (5 bases). The CDR3 sequence is 16 residues long. Germline loops: CDR1 LNHDA, CDR2 SQIVND (reference sequence). With 3 bases removed from V and 0 bases from J, the gap between germline ends came to 12 bases. The CDR3, as DNA: TGTGCCAGTAGTATGGGCAGACAGCCCTCTGGAAACACCATATATTTT. It yields the protein CASSMGRQPSGNTIYF.

The chain recombines TRBV6-5 with TRBJ2-5; 14 bases align to TRBD2. V shed 4 bases and J 7 bases; nucleotides not matched to a gene: 8. Germline lookup yields CDR1 MNHEY and CDR2 SVGAGI. The CDR3 length is 16 residues. As DNA, the CDR3 is TGTGCCAGCAGTTCCTCGGGACTAGCGGGAGCTGGGACCCAGTACTTC. Translating it yields CASSSSGLAGAGTQYF.

The genes are TRBV30 and TRBJ1-6, with D uncertain. The V end lost 0 bases, the J end lost 7 bases, and 13 bases lay between the germline ends. Germline assignment: CDR1 GTSNPN and CDR2 SVGIG (reference sequence). The CDR3 contains 15 residues. CDR3 amino acids: CAWSVRNLGNSPLHF. The CDR3 DNA sequence: TGTGCCTGGAGTGTAAGGAATCTGGGCAATTCACCCCTCCACTTT. Looking up the rest from reference TRBV30 and TRBJ1-6 gives the full variable domain: SQTIHQWPATLVQPVGSPLSLECTVEGTSNPNLYWYRQAAGRGLQLLFYSVGIGQISSEVPQNLSASRPQDRQFILSSKKLLLSDSGFYLCAWSVRNLGNSPLHFGNGTRLTVT.

V is TRBV28 and J is TRBJ1-5, with D possibly being TRBD1 (5 bases). The V gene lost 6 bases and the J gene lost 6 bases, with 24 bases spanning the gap. The CDR3 runs 17 residues. CDR1 MDHEN and CDR2 SYDVKM come from the germline V gene. The CDR3 nucleotides read TGTGCCAGCAGCCTGGTCTCCAGGGAGGCGGACCGTCAGCCCCAGCATTTT. It is translated as CASSLVSREADRQPQHF.

V usage is TRBV7-9 and J usage is TRBJ1-1; D gene uncertain. Germline V lookup: CDR1 SEHNR, CDR2 FQNEAQ (reference sequence). V was clipped by 5 bases and J by 8 bases, with 15 bases between them. The CDR3 length is 13 residues. CDR3 in amino acids: CASSPPLRPEAFF. CDR3 nucleotides: TGTGCCAGCAGCCCCCCACTGCGGCCCGAAGCTTTCTTT.

The gene calls are TRBV13 and TRBJ1-1; D ambiguous. Trimming removed 0 bases from V and 4 bases from J, with 12 bases in between. The CDR3 extends over 15 amino acids. Germline V CDR1 and CDR2: PRHDT, FYEKMQ (reference sequence). DNA for the CDR3: TGTGCCAGCAGCTTAGGGGTGGGAGTGAGCACTGAAGCTTTCTTT. Translating gives CASSLGVGVSTEAFF.

The chain joins TRBV30 to TRBJ1-2; no clear D. Looked up from germline, CDR1 is GTSNPN and CDR2 is SVGIG (reference sequence). Trimming took 2 bases from V and 2 from J, leaving 9 bases between them. This CDR3 is 13 amino acids long. CDR3 nucleotide sequence: TGTGCCTGGAGTCACGGCGGAAACTATGGCTACACCTTC. Translation gives CAWSHGGNYGYTF.

This chain uses TRBV2 with TRBJ1-5; 8 nucleotides line up with TRBD1. This CDR3 is built from 15 residues. In germline, CDR1 is SNHLY, CDR2 FYNNEI. Unmatched junction bases numbered 7, after V lost 4 bases and J lost 5 bases. CDR3 bases: TGTGCCAGCAGTGCGTTAGGGACAGGAGATCAGCCCCAGCATTTT. Translating it yields CASSALGTGDQPQHF.